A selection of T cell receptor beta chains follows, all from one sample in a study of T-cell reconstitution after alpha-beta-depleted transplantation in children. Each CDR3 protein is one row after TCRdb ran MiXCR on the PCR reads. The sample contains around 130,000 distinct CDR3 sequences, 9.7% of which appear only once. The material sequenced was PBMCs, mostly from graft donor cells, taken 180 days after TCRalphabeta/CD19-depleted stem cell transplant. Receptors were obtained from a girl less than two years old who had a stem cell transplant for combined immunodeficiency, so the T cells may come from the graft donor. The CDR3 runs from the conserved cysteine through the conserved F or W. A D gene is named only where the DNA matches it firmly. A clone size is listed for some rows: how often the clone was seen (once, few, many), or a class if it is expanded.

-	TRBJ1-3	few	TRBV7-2	CASSLRLTRSGNTIYF	TGTGCCAGCAGCCTTCGACTGACCCGCTCTGGAAACACCATATATTTT
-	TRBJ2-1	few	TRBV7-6	CASSSRGAPLYNEQFF	TGTGCCAGCAGCTCGCGGGGCGCTCCCCTCTACAATGAGCAGTTCTTC
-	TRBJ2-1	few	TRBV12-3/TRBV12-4	CASSLGGPGQRNEQFF	TGTGCCAGCAGTTTAGGGGGGCCCGGACAACGCAATGAGCAGTTCTTC
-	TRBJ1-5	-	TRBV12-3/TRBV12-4	CASSFGVGPQHF	TGTGCCAGCAGTTTCGGGGTGGGGCCCCAGCATTTT
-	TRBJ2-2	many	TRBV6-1	CASSLDLPSTGELFF	TGTGCCAGCAGTCTGGACCTTCCTAGCACCGGGGAGCTGTTTTTT
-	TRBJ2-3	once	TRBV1	CTSSADRPTDTQYF	TGCACCAGCAGCGCGGACAGGCCCACAGATACGCAGTATTTT
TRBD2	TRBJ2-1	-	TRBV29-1	CSVTSGSSLYNEQFF	TGCAGCGTTACTAGCGGGAGTTCCCTCTACAATGAGCAGTTCTTC
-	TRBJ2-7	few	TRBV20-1	CSASAQSSYEQYF	TGCAGTGCTAGTGCTCAGAGCTCCTACGAGCAGTACTTC
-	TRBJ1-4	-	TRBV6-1	CASSEGREKLFF	TGTGCCAGCAGTGAGGGCCGTGAAAAACTGTTTTTT
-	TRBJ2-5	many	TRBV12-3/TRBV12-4	CASSIGAETQYF	TGTGCCAGCAGCATAGGGGCAGAGACCCAGTACTTC
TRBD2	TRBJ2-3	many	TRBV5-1	CASTSLAGGPADTQYF	TGCGCCAGCACGTCCCTAGCGGGGGGGCCCGCAGATACGCAGTATTTT
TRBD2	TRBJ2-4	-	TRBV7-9	CASAYRGGGKNIQYF	TGTGCCAGCGCCTACCGTGGGGGGGGCAAAAACATTCAGTACTTC
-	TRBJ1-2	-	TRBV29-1	CSVPDGPNYGYTF	TGCAGCGTCCCGGACGGACCCAACTATGGCTACACCTTC
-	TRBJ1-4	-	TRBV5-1	CASSLEGANEKLFF	TGCGCCAGCAGCTTGGAGGGCGCAAATGAAAAACTGTTTTTT
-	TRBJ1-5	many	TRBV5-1	CASSLGGQANQPQHF	TGCGCCAGCAGCTTAGGAGGCCAGGCTAATCAGCCCCAGCATTTT
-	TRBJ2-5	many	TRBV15	CATSRGGIQQETQYF	TGTGCCACCAGCAGAGGCGGCATCCAACAAGAGACCCAGTACTTC
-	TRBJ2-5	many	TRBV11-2	CASSFAGEGETQYF	TGTGCCAGCAGCTTCGCCGGAGAGGGGGAGACCCAGTACTTC
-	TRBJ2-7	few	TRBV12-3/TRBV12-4	CASSFGFSRSYEQYF	TGTGCCAGCAGTTTTGGGTTTTCTCGATCCTACGAGCAGTACTTC
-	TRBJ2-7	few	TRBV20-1	CSARDSDLAWGRGNYEQYF	TGCAGTGCTAGAGATTCGGACTTAGCCTGGGGAAGGGGAAACTACGAGCAGTACTTC
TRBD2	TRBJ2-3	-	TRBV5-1	CASSSIAGLRDTQYF	TGCGCCAGCAGCTCAATAGCGGGTCTCAGAGATACGCAGTATTTT
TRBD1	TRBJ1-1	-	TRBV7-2	CASSHGQGGTEAFF	TGTGCCAGCAGCCACGGACAGGGAGGAACTGAAGCTTTCTTT
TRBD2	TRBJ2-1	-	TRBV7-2	CASSPHRLAGTYNEQFF	TGTGCCAGCAGCCCTCACAGACTAGCGGGGACCTACAATGAGCAGTTCTTC
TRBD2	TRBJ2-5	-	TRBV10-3	CAISETLARGETQYF	TGTGCCATCAGTGAGACACTAGCGCGGGGAGAGACCCAGTACTTC
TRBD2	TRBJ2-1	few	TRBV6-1	CASSQHGTSGRAWDEQFF	TGTGCCAGCAGTCAACACGGGACTAGCGGGAGGGCCTGGGATGAGCAGTTCTTC
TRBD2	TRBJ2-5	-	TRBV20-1	CSAQPDSGIGLAGEETQYF	TGCAGTGCTCAGCCGGACAGCGGGATCGGACTAGCGGGGGAAGAGACCCAGTACTTC
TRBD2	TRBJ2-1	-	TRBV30	CAWSVKRGAYNEQFF	TGTGCCTGGAGTGTCAAGCGGGGGGCCTACAATGAGCAGTTCTTC
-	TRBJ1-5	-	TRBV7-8	CASSLTWTDSNQPQHF	TGTGCCAGCAGCTTGACATGGACGGATAGCAATCAGCCCCAGCATTTT
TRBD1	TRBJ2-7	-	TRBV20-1	CSAVQGARMSYEQYF	TGCAGTGCCGTACAGGGGGCGCGAATGTCCTACGAGCAGTACTTC
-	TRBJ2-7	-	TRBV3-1	CASSQDPAGYEQYF	TGTGCCAGCAGCCAAGATCCGGCGGGGTACGAGCAGTACTTC
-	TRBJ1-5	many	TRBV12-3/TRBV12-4	CASSPGIQPQHF	TGTGCCAGCAGCCCAGGGATCCAGCCCCAGCATTTT
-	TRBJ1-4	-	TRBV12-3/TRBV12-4	CASSLPAEKLFF	TGTGCCAGCAGTTTACCGGCCGAAAAACTGTTTTTT
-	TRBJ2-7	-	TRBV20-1	CSASPTADYSYEQYF	TGCAGTGCTAGCCCGACGGCAGACTATTCCTACGAGCAGTACTTC
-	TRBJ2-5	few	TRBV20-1	CSSGGGGGTQYF	TGCAGCAGCGGTGGAGGGGGGGGGACCCAGTACTTC